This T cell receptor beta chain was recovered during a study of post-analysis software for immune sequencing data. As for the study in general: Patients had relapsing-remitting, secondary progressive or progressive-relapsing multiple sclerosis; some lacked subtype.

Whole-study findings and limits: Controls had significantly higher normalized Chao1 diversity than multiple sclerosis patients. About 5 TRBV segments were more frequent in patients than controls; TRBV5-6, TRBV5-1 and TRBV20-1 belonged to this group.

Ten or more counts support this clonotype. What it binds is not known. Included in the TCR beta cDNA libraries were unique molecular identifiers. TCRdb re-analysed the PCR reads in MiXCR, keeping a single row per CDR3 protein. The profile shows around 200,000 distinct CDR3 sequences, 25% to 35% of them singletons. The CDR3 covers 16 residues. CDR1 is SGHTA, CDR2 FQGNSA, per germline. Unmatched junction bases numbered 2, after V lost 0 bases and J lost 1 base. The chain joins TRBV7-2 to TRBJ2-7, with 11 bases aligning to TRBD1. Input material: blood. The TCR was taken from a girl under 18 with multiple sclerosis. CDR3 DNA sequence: TGTGCCAGCAGCTTAGCGGGGACAGGGGGATCCTACGAGCAGTACTTC. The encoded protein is CASSLAGTGGSYEQYF.